The source of this T cell receptor beta chain is a study of blood T cell repertoires in COVID-19. V shed 5 bases, J shed 1 base, and the junction held 6 bases outside the gene matches. The germline V gene has CDR1 SEHNR and CDR2 FQNEAQ (reference sequence). The CDR3 is made up of 15 amino acids. For recovered donors of Cohort 3, there were two negative PCRs, clearance, or symptom resolution. TCRdb's copy holds only in-frame clones and misses some; the assay was immunoSEQ multiplex PCR. This table holds about 400,000 clones, roughly 86% found once. Sequencing used PBMCs or T cells enriched from blood (not recorded which). V is TRBV7-9 and J is TRBJ2-3; the match to TRBD2 covers 7 bases. This sequence originates from a woman aged 25 to 45 who had recovered from COVID-19. The CDR3 nucleotides are TGTGCCAGCAGCCGTACTAGCGTGGGCACAGATACGCAGTATTTT. It codes for CASSRTSVGTDTQYF.